This T cell receptor (beta chain) is drawn from a study of T-cell reconstitution after alpha-beta-depleted transplantation in children. The table lists this clonotype with many counts. The target antigen is unknown. Study-wide results and limits: T-cell counts and diversity at one year following transplant were attributed mainly to newly produced T cells. TCRbeta diversity was high at day 60 in some patients (a result of surviving recipient T cells and thymic progenitors).

Preparing the TCRbeta library involved the use of unique molecular identifiers. TCRdb fed the PCR reads into MiXCR, producing one record per CDR3 protein. The repertoire holds about 260,000 distinct CDR3 sequences, with 7.5% to 9.5% as singletons. This CDR3 has 12 amino acids. In germline, CDR1 is ENHRY, CDR2 SYGVKD. J gave up 8 bases and V 5 bases, and 3 bases lay outside the gene matches. This clonotype was obtained from a male patient younger than 18 who had a stem cell transplant for acute lymphoblastic leukemia, so the T cells may come from the graft donor. This chain connects TRBV10-3 to TRBJ1-2; TRBD1 matches 9 bases. Material: PBMCs, mostly from graft donor cells, obtained 180 days after TCRalphabeta/CD19-depleted stem cell transplant. The CDR3 protein is CAISRTGEGYTF. The CDR3 DNA is TGTGCCATCAGTAGGACAGGGGAAGGCTACACCTTC.